This T cell receptor beta chain was captured in a study of shared clonotypes between healthy human individuals. V lost 4 bases, J lost 5 bases, and 11 bases lay in between. Germline V gene data show CDR1 as MGHRA and CDR2 as YSYEKL. The CDR3 loop spans 13 amino acids. Repertoires were generated with immunoSEQ multiplex PCR, while TCRdb's copy carries only in-frame clones and drops some. The table lists under 600,000 clones, roughly 79% of them singletons, with 12% in the top ten. The sequenced sample consisted of PBMCs. V gene TRBV4-1 combines with J gene TRBJ2-5; D is uncertain. This sequence originates from a woman in her 40s in good health. Some clones in this sample may be carry-over from other donors' samples. This CDR3 is CASSRVVRETQYF. CDR3 coding DNA: TGCGCCAGCAGCCGCGTGGTTCGGGAGACCCAGTACTTC.